These 19 T cell receptor beta chains came from one sample sequenced in a study of OX40 agonist ivuxolimab in advanced cancers. Produced via immunoSEQ multiplex PCR; TCRdb's table is partial and in-frame only. The sample includes 60,000 to 75,000 clones, approximately 80% of them seen just once. The sample was CD4+ or CD8+ T cells sorted from blood, taken in a trial of the OX40 agonist ivuxolimab. These receptors originate from an adult with an advanced solid tumor such as melanoma, head and neck, liver or kidney cancer.

The V and J genes are TRBV29-1 and TRBJ2-7; tentative D call: TRBD1 (6 bases). V was clipped by 6 bases and J by 1 base, with 13 bases between them. The CDR3 extends over 13 amino acids. Germline CDR1 reads SQVTM; CDR2 reads ANQGSEA. The CDR3 loop is CSVPGASSYEQYF. The DNA for the CDR3 is TGCAGCGTACCAGGGGCTAGTTCCTACGAGCAGTACTTC.

The V and J genes are TRBV18 and TRBJ2-7, with 11 bases that match TRBD2. This CDR3 region has 16 residues. The germline V gene has CDR1 KGHSH and CDR2 LQKENI. Germline trimming cut 1 base from V and 0 bases from J; bases unmatched to any gene: 2. CDR3 sequence: CASSPQGLAGSYEQYF. CDR3 bases: TGTGCCAGCTCACCACAAGGACTAGCGGGCTCCTACGAGCAGTACTTC. Full variable domain (outside the CDR3, taken from reference TRBV18 and TRBJ2-7): NAGVMQNPRHLVRRRGQEARLRCSPMKGHSHVYWYRQLPEEGLKFMVYLQKENIIDESGMPKERFSAEFPKEGPSILRIQQVVRGDSAAYFCASSPQGLAGSYEQYFGPGTRLTVT.

This chain joins TRBV10-3 and TRBJ2-3; no clear D gene. CDR1 and CDR2 from the germline V gene are ENHRY and SYGVKD. The CDR3 is made up of 12 amino acids. V was cut by 4 bases and J by 1 base, with 3 bases left in between. In nucleotides, the CDR3 is TGTGCCATCAGTGCCCGCACAGATACGCAGTATTTT. Protein sequence: CAISARTDTQYF.

The chain is built from TRBV6-1 and TRBJ1-6; 8 bases fit TRBD1. Germline assignment: CDR1 MNHNS and CDR2 SASEGT. V trimming: 4 bases; J trimming: 6 bases; junction bases outside the gene matches: 2. The CDR3 covers 14 residues. CDR3 coding DNA: TGTGCCAGCAGTGCACAGGGGGGTAATTCACCCCTCCACTTT. This encodes CASSAQGGNSPLHF.

The rearrangement links TRBV2 to TRBJ1-2, with D hard to call. V was shortened by 4 bases and J by 3 bases, with 6 bases between the two germline ends. The CDR3 runs to 12 residues. From germline, CDR1 is SNHLY and CDR2 FYNNEI. The CDR3 DNA reads as TGTGCCAGCAGTGCGGAGGACTATGGCTACACCTTC. This translates into CASSAEDYGYTF.

V is TRBV6-5 and J is TRBJ1-1; weak D call: TRBD1 (6 bases). The CDR3 spans 14 residues. CDR1 is MNHEY, CDR2 SVGAGI, per germline. V was cut by 7 bases and J by 1 base, with 13 bases left in between. CDR3 DNA: TGTGCCAGCAACAGGGACAATTCGAACACTGAAGCTTTCTTT. This sequence encodes CASNRDNSNTEAFF.

J is TRBJ2-7 and V is TRBV9; 8 nucleotides agree with TRBD1. The V segment lost 3 bases and the J segment 2 bases; nucleotides outside the gene matches: 4. The CDR3 is made up of 14 amino acids. The V gene's germline CDR1 is SGDLS and CDR2 YYNGEE. CDR3 loop: CASSGPTGAYEQYF. For the CDR3, the DNA is TGTGCCAGCAGCGGACCGACAGGGGCCTACGAGCAGTACTTC. The full variable domain, in which reference TRBV9 and TRBJ2-7 provide the parts outside the CDR3, is DSGVTQTPKHLITATGQRVTLRCSPRSGDLSVYWYQQSLDQGLQFLIQYYNGEERAKGNILERFSAQQFPDLHSELNLSSLELGDSALYFCASSGPTGAYEQYFGPGTRLTVT.

The chain is built from TRBV7-2 and TRBJ1-5; D ambiguous. Germline CDR1 SGHTA, CDR2 FQGNSA. V was trimmed by 1 base and J by 5 bases, leaving 12 bases between them. The CDR3 runs 15 residues. The CDR3 loop reads CASSLDGLGDQPQHF. In DNA, the CDR3 is TGTGCCAGCAGCTTAGATGGCCTTGGGGATCAGCCCCAGCATTTT.

This clone is medium-sized within its sample. The genes are TRBV2 and TRBJ1-4; D call uncertain. Trimming took off 4 bases at V and 10 bases at J, with 13 bases between the two ends. The CDR3 sequence is 13 residues long. Germline V gene lookup returns CDR1 SNHLY and CDR2 FYNNEI. CDR3: CASSAATDVKLFF. The CDR3 DNA is TGTGCCAGCAGTGCCGCGACCGATGTAAAACTGTTTTTT. Based on the CDR3 plus reference TRBV2 and TRBJ1-4, the full variable domain is EPEVTQTPSHQVTQMGQEVILRCVPISNHLYFYWYRQILGQKVEFLVSFYNNEISEKSEIFDDQFSVERPDGSNFTLKIRSTKLEDSAMYFCASSAATDVKLFFGSGTQLSVL.

This clone was seen just once. The rearrangement joins TRBV10-3 to TRBJ1-2, with D perhaps matching TRBD1 (6 bases). V was trimmed by 2 bases and J by 4 bases, leaving 17 bases between them. In germline, CDR1 is ENHRY, CDR2 SYGVKD. CDR3 length: 16 residues. The CDR3 DNA is TGTGCCATCAGTGAGGGGGCGGGCAGGGGTTCCTATGGCTACACCTTC. Translation: CAISEGAGRGSYGYTF.

The chain couples TRBV5-4 to TRBJ2-7; tentatively, D is TRBD1 or TRBD2 (5 bases each). The CDR3 runs 15 residues. Looked up from germline, CDR1 is SGHNT and CDR2 is YYREEE (reference sequence). V dropped 2 bases and J dropped 0 bases, with 12 bases sitting between them. The CDR3 sequence: CASSFGVGASYEQYF. In nucleotides, the CDR3 is TGTGCCAGCAGCTTTGGGGTCGGGGCCTCCTACGAGCAGTACTTC.

This clone was seen only once. The chain has TRBV29-1 and TRBJ1-2; 7 bases match TRBD1. This CDR3 has 14 residues. The germline gives CDR1 SQVTM, CDR2 ANQGSEA. The V and J ends lost 4 bases and 8 bases, in that order; junction bases with no gene match: 13. The CDR3 protein is CSVGSTGTFRGYTF. CDR3 nucleotides: TGCAGCGTTGGCTCGACAGGGACCTTTAGGGGCTACACCTTC.

The rearrangement links TRBV6-1 to TRBJ1-2; D is unclear. V was shortened by 3 bases and J by 5 bases, with 25 bases between the two germline ends. The length of the CDR3 is 18 residues. Germline CDR1 is MNHNS and CDR2 is SASEGT. The CDR3 sequence: CASSDQVGTALGLYGYTF. In DNA form, the CDR3 reads TGTGCCAGCAGTGATCAGGTCGGAACAGCCCTAGGCCTTTATGGCTACACCTTC.

This chain uses TRBV15 with TRBJ2-1, with 8 bases aligning to TRBD1. After removal of 3 bases from V and 5 bases from J, the junction contained 3 bases not matched to a gene. The CDR3 contains 14 residues. From germline, CDR1 is LNHNV and CDR2 YYDKDF (reference sequence). The CDR3 loop is CATSRDRDHNEQFF. The CDR3 bases are TGTGCCACCAGCAGGGACAGGGACCACAATGAGCAGTTCTTC.

The gene calls are TRBV2 and TRBJ1-4; TRBD1 aligns across 8 bases. The CDR3 consists of 14 residues. Per the germline V gene, CDR1 is SNHLY and CDR2 is FYNNEI. Trimming cost V 6 bases and J 4 bases; bases outside gene matches: 4. This chain's CDR3 is CASRTGAFNEKLFF. The CDR3 coding sequence is TGTGCCAGCAGGACAGGGGCCTTTAATGAAAAACTGTTTTTT.

J is TRBJ2-2 and V is TRBV11-2; 7 bases agree with TRBD1. This CDR3 spans 14 amino acids. Germline lookup yields CDR1 SGHAT and CDR2 FQNNGV. V gave up 8 bases and J gave up 1 base; unmatched junction bases: 4. The CDR3 reads CASGRDRNTGELFF. The CDR3 nucleotides are TGTGCCAGCGGCCGGGACAGGAACACCGGGGAGCTGTTTTTT.

This chain uses TRBV19 with TRBJ1-3, with TRBD1 as a possible D gene (6 bases). The CDR3 extends over 16 amino acids. Germline values: CDR1 LNHDA, CDR2 SQIVND (reference sequence). The germline V and J ends were trimmed by 5 bases and 0 bases, with 14 bases remaining between them. The CDR3 coding sequence is TGTGCCAGTAGTTACATTACAGGGAGCTCTGGAAACACCATATATTTT. It translates to CASSYITGSSGNTIYF.

The V and J genes are TRBV11-2 and TRBJ2-2; D may correspond to TRBD1 or TRBD2 (6 bases each). The CDR3 length is 16 residues. CDR1 and CDR2 (germline): SGHAT, FQNNGV. V was clipped by 2 bases and J by 1 base, with 11 bases between them. The DNA for the CDR3 is TGTGCCAGCAGCTTATGGGGGGCGAAGAACACCGGGGAGCTGTTTTTT. Translated, it gives CASSLWGAKNTGELFF. The variable domain in full, completed from reference TRBV11-2 and TRBJ2-2, reads EAGVAQSPRYKIIEKRQSVAFWCNPISGHATLYWYQQILGQGPKLLIQFQNNGVVDDSQLPKDRFSAERLKGVDSTLKIQPAKLEDSAVYLCASSLWGAKNTGELFFGEGSRLTVL.

This chain uses TRBV7-8 with TRBJ2-5; D uncertain. The CDR3 loop spans 13 amino acids. The V gene lost 3 bases and the J gene lost 7 bases, with 12 bases spanning the gap. The V gene's germline CDR1 is SGHVS and CDR2 FQNEAQ. CDR3 DNA: TGTGCCAGCAGCTTTGGCAGGATCCGGACCCAGTACTTC. Residues: CASSFGRIRTQYF.